The TCR beta chain described here comes from a study of blood T cell repertoires in COVID-19. Study-wide context: COVID-19 samples, acute and convalescent, were from the United States, Italy and Spain.

Clones were sequenced by immunoSEQ multiplex PCR, and TCRdb holds only the in-frame ones, with some missing. This table has around 400,000 clones, nearly 90% appearing once. The V and J ends lost 0 bases and 10 bases, in that order; junction bases with no gene match: 6. The germline gives CDR1 SGHRS, CDR2 YFSETQ. The CDR3 runs 13 residues. Those enrolled, adults aged roughly 18 to 89 years, came from some 23 US areas. Material for sequencing was PBMCs or T cells enriched from blood (not recorded which). The chain links TRBV5-1 to TRBJ1-1; 7 bases align to TRBD1. The receptor was derived from a woman younger than 45 who had recovered from COVID-19. Here the CDR3 DNA reads TGCGCCAGCAGCTTGGAAGGGGGACAGAGAGCTTTCTTT. Translated: CASSLEGGQRAFF.